Listed below are T cell receptor beta chains from one sample, sequenced in a study. TCRdb redid the calling of the 5' RACE reads with MiXCR, one entry per CDR3 protein. Found here are more than 40,000 distinct CDR3 sequences, 29% of them singletons; the top ten hold about 3.7%. Sequencing used memory CD4+ T cells sorted from a lymph node. Receptor source: a female donor with breast cancer. CDR3s include the opening cysteine and the closing phenylalanine or tryptophan. A D gene is named only where the DNA matches it firmly. A clone size is listed for some rows: how often the clone was seen (once, few, many), or a class if it is expanded.

TRBJ2-7	-	TRBV4-2	few	TGTGCCAGCAGCCAAGATCCCCGGGGATACGAGCAGTACTTC	CASSQDPRGYEQYF
TRBJ2-7	TRBD2	TRBV28	-	TGTGCCAGCAGTGCACCGGGACTAGTCTACGAGCAGTACTTC	CASSAPGLVYEQYF
TRBJ2-3	-	TRBV6-2/TRBV6-3	-	TGTGCCAGCAGTGACTATCTCACAGATACGCAGTATTTT	CASSDYLTDTQYF
TRBJ1-5	-	TRBV7-2	many	TGTGCCAGCAGCCAAGTGAGTCGCAATCAGCCCCAGCATTTT	CASSQVSRNQPQHF
TRBJ2-7	TRBD2	TRBV4-3	-	TGCGCCAGCAGCCAAGAGACTAGCGGGAGGCTCTCCTACGAGCAGTACTTC	CASSQETSGRLSYEQYF
TRBJ1-5	-	TRBV27	-	TGTGCCAGCAGTTTAGTAGGTGTGGTCGGAAATCAGCCCCAGCATTTT	CASSLVGVVGNQPQHF
TRBJ1-4	TRBD1	TRBV28	-	TGTGCCAGCAGTTTATCGGACAGGCCAAATGAAAAACTGTTTTTT	CASSLSDRPNEKLFF
TRBJ1-5	-	TRBV12-3/TRBV12-4	few	TGTGCCAGCAGTTCCGAGGGGTATCAGCCCCAGCATTTT	CASSSEGYQPQHF
TRBJ2-7	-	TRBV12-3/TRBV12-4	-	TGTGCCAGCAGTTTATCCGGCTACGAGCAGTACTTC	CASSLSGYEQYF
TRBJ2-7	TRBD1	TRBV4-1	-	TGCGCCAGCAGCCAAGGGGGGGGACAGGGGCGTCTCGAGCAGTACTTC	CASSQGGGQGRLEQYF
TRBJ2-6	TRBD2	TRBV7-9	few	TGTGCCAGCAGCTCCGGACTAGCGGGTCGTTCTGGGGCCAACGTCCTGACTTTC	CASSSGLAGRSGANVLTF
TRBJ2-3	TRBD2	TRBV20-1	-	TGCAGTGCCCCCCGTGGTACTAGCGGGATAGTGACAGATACGCAGTATTTT	CSAPRGTSGIVTDTQYF
TRBJ1-4	-	TRBV6-5	few	TGTGCCAGCAGTGTCCAGGGAGATGTGGGAGAAAAACTGTTTTTT	CASSVQGDVGEKLFF
TRBJ1-5	-	TRBV13	-	TGTGCCAGCAGCGTTGGAGAACCCAGCCAGCCCCAGCATTTT	CASSVGEPSQPQHF
TRBJ2-7	-	TRBV19	-	TGTGCCAGTAGTAGTAGCGGAGGGAGTGGCGAGCAGTACTTC	CASSSSGGSGEQYF
TRBJ2-1	-	TRBV28	few	TGTGCCAGCATGGTTGGGGTTGAGCAGTTCTTC	CASMVGVEQFF
TRBJ1-5	-	TRBV7-2	-	TGTGCCAGCAGCCTCCGACTCAATCAGCCCCAGCATTTT	CASSLRLNQPQHF
TRBJ1-5	-	TRBV3-1	-	TGTGCCAGCAGCCAAACTAACGGGCTTCAGCCCCAGCATTTT	CASSQTNGLQPQHF
TRBJ2-7	TRBD2	TRBV5-1	few	TGCGCCAGCAGCTTGTCCGGTAGCGGGGGATCTAGGGAGCAGTACTTC	CASSLSGSGGSREQYF
TRBJ2-1	-	TRBV7-9	many	TGTGCCAGCAGTCAAACGGTGGACCACTACAATGAGCAGTTCTTC	CASSQTVDHYNEQFF
TRBJ2-1	-	TRBV7-7	-	TGTGCCAGCAGCCTCGGACTCGACAATGAGCAGTTCTTC	CASSLGLDNEQFF
TRBJ2-5	TRBD2	TRBV3-1	-	TGTGCCAGCAGCCCTCCTAGCGGGGGCCAAGAGACCCAGTACTTC	CASSPPSGGQETQYF
TRBJ2-7	TRBD2	TRBV6-2/TRBV6-3	-	TGTGCCAGCAGCGATAGCGGGACCTCCTACGAGCAGTACTTC	CASSDSGTSYEQYF
TRBJ2-7	-	TRBV12-3/TRBV12-4	-	TGTGCCAGCAGTCTGTCCCCCTACGAGCAGTACTTC	CASSLSPYEQYF
TRBJ2-2	-	TRBV5-1	-	TGCGCCAGCAGCTTGAGCGAGGCCGGGGAGCTGTTTTTT	CASSLSEAGELFF
TRBJ2-5	TRBD2	TRBV5-5	-	TGTGCCAGCAGGGGACCGCTTAGCGGGAGGCGCCAAGAGACCCAGTACTTC	CASRGPLSGRRQETQYF
TRBJ2-7	-	TRBV5-1	-	TGCGCCAGCAGCTTTCCGTCCGCAGGGATAAACTACGAGCAGTACTTC	CASSFPSAGINYEQYF
TRBJ1-2	-	TRBV9	-	TGTGCCAGCAGCGTAGGAGGGGCCGCGAGCTATGGCTACACCTTC	CASSVGGAASYGYTF
TRBJ2-3	-	TRBV10-3	-	TGTGCCATCACCGACGCAGATACGCAGTATTTT	CAITDADTQYF
TRBJ2-1	-	TRBV20-1	few	TGCAGTGCTAGAAGCAATTCCTACAATGAGCAGTTCTTC	CSARSNSYNEQFF
TRBJ1-4	-	TRBV5-1	-	TGCGCCAGCAGCTTGCGGGAAAATGAAAAACTGTTTTTT	CASSLRENEKLFF
TRBJ1-6	TRBD1	TRBV20-1	few	TGCAGTGCTAGAAGACAGGGTATGAATTCACCCCTCCACTTT	CSARRQGMNSPLHF
TRBJ1-2	-	TRBV5-1	medium-sized	TGCGCCAGCACCAAGACCAAGCCAGAGCCTGGCTACACCTTC	CASTKTKPEPGYTF
TRBJ2-3	-	TRBV10-3	-	TGTGCCATCAGTGCCGGCGGGACAGATACGCAGTATTTT	CAISAGGTDTQYF
TRBJ2-2	TRBD2	TRBV7-2	-	TGTGCCAGCAGCTTACCGGGGAGGGTACAGGGGGAGCTGTTTTTT	CASSLPGRVQGELFF